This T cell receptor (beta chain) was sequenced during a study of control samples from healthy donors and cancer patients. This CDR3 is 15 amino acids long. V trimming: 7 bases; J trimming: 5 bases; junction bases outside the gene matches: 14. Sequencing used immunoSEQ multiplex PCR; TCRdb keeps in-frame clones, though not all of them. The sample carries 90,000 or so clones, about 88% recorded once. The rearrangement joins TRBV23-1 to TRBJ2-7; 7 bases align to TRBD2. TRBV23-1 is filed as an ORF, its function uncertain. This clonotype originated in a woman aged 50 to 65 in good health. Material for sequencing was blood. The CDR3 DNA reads TGCGCCAGCACCGCTAGTCGGCGGGGGAATAACGAGCAGTACTTC. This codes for CASTASRRGNNEQYF.